These 14 T cell receptor beta chains came from one sample sequenced in a study of graft-versus-host responses after intestinal transplantation. These receptors lack a known antigen. Sequencing was performed with immunoSEQ multiplex PCR; in TCRdb, only in-frame clones are kept and a portion is missing. The sample has tens of thousands of clones, about 94% seen once. The specimen comprised unstimulated CD4+ T cells sorted from spleen or lymph node cells, sampled before transplant. The receptors shown here come from a human donor who was the organ donor for an intestinal transplant.

The J gene is TRBJ1-6, the V gene TRBV5-1; D may be TRBD1 (6 bases). CDR1 is SGHRS, CDR2 YFSETQ, per germline. Between the trimmed V and J ends, which lost 2 bases and 2 bases, there was a span of 8 bases. The CDR3 runs to 15 residues. Written as DNA, the CDR3 is TGCGCCAGCAGCTTAGACAGGACCTATAATTCACCCCTCCACTTT. This codes for CASSLDRTYNSPLHF. The variable domain in full, with the rest retrieved from reference TRBV5-1 and TRBJ1-6, is KAGVTQTPRYLIKTRGQQVTLSCSPISGHRSVSWYQQTPGQGLQFLFEYFSETQRNKGNFPGRFSGRQFSNSRSEMNVSTLELGDSALYLCASSLDRTYNSPLHFGNGTRLTVT.

J is TRBJ1-6 and V is TRBV28; D unresolved. Trimming cost V 3 bases and J 7 bases, with 13 bases left between them. The CDR3 length is 15 residues. CDR1 MDHEN and CDR2 SYDVKM come from the germline V gene. DNA of the CDR3: TGTGCCAGCAGTTTGGGCAGTAAAGCAAATTCACCCCTCCACTTT. Amino acids: CASSLGSKANSPLHF.

J is TRBJ1-3 and V is TRBV28; no firm D call. Germline V gives CDR1 MDHEN, CDR2 SYDVKM. Trimming took off 3 bases at V and 0 bases at J, with 6 bases between the two ends. CDR3 length: 14 residues. The chain's CDR3 is CASSFRFSGNTIYF. Written as DNA, the CDR3 is TGTGCCAGCAGTTTCCGGTTCTCTGGAAACACCATATATTTT.

This clone has just one count. The chain combines TRBV6-4 with TRBJ1-6; D gene ambiguous. This CDR3 region has 13 residues. CDR1 is MRHNA, CDR2 SNTAGT, per germline. The ends were cut back, 0 bases at V and 9 bases at J, with 6 bases in the middle. CDR3 in DNA: TGTGCCAGCAGTGACTCTTGGACTTCACCCCTCCACTTT. As protein: CASSDSWTSPLHF.

This chain uses TRBV30 with TRBJ1-5; 11 nucleotides line up with TRBD1. The CDR3 has 18 amino acids. V was pared by 5 bases and J by 1 base, with 13 bases of the junction left unmatched. Germline CDR1 and CDR2: GTSNPN and SVGIG (reference sequence). CDR3 sequence reads: CAWSEGTGGSKSNQPQHF. CDR3 in DNA: TGTGCCTGGTCTGAGGGGACAGGGGGTAGTAAAAGCAATCAGCCCCAGCATTTT.

The chain is built from TRBV7-9 and TRBJ2-2; possibly TRBD1 for D (5 bases). The CDR3 runs 16 residues. Trimming shortened V by 3 bases and J by 2 bases, and 13 bases separated the two germline ends. Germline V gene lookup returns CDR1 SEHNR and CDR2 FQNEAQ (reference sequence). The CDR3 bases are TGTGCCAGCAGCTTCCTCCCAGGGTCTAACACCGGGGAGCTGTTTTTT. Translation: CASSFLPGSNTGELFF.

This rearrangement joins TRBV6-5 to TRBJ2-2; D might be TRBD2 (6 bases). The V end was cut by 7 bases, the J end by 6 bases, with 15 bases between. Germline CDR1 reads MNHEY; CDR2 reads SVGAGI. The CDR3 loop spans 14 amino acids. CDR3 sequence: CASTIAGRPGELFF. The DNA of the CDR3 is TGTGCCAGCACTATCGCGGGGCGCCCCGGGGAGCTGTTTTTT.

This chain uses TRBV27 with TRBJ2-5; the D gene is possibly TRBD1 (6 bases). Germline loops: CDR1 MNHEY, CDR2 SMNVEV (reference sequence). The V and J ends lost 5 bases and 5 bases respectively, with 18 bases between them. The CDR3 totals 15 residues. The CDR3 is CASSTAGASVETQYF. For the CDR3, the DNA is TGTGCCAGCAGTACGGCAGGGGCCTCCGTCGAGACCCAGTACTTC.

V and J are TRBV6-6 and TRBJ1-1; 7 nucleotides line up with TRBD1. With V trimmed by 6 bases and J by 0 bases, 7 bases remained unmatched. The CDR3 spans 15 residues. From germline, CDR1 is MNHNY and CDR2 SVGAGI (reference sequence). The CDR3 nucleotides are TGTGCCAGCAGCCCCCCGACAGGGTTGAACACTGAAGCTTTCTTT. It yields the protein CASSPPTGLNTEAFF.

The CDR3 bases are TGTGCCTGCAAATCTAGGGGGGCAGGTGTTGATTCACCCCTCCACTTT. Protein: CACKSRGAGVDSPLHF. V usage is TRBV19 and J usage is TRBJ1-6, with D possibly TRBD1 on 6 matching bases. The V and J ends lost 11 bases and 8 bases respectively, with 25 bases between them. Germline loops: CDR1 LNHDA, CDR2 SQIVND (reference sequence). The CDR3 runs to 16 residues.

The chain uses TRBV9 and TRBJ1-4; D may be TRBD1 (5 bases). The CDR3 totals 15 residues. From germline, CDR1 is SGDLS and CDR2 YYNGEE. Deletions cut 3 bases from V and 2 bases from J, with 11 bases between. In DNA, the CDR3 is TGTGCCAGCAGCGGGCGGGGGACCACTAATGAAAAACTGTTTTTT. Amino acids: CASSGRGTTNEKLFF.

This clone was counted between two and nine times. The chain carries TRBV6-6 and TRBJ1-2; D ambiguous. The CDR3 has 13 residues. The germline V and J ends were trimmed by 5 bases and 0 bases, with 7 bases remaining between them. Germline lookup yields CDR1 MNHNY and CDR2 SVGAGI (reference sequence). This CDR3 is CASSRDTNYGYTF. The DNA for the CDR3 is TGTGCCAGCAGTCGTGACACTAACTATGGCTACACCTTC.

The genes are TRBV18 and TRBJ1-5; no clear D gene. Trimming stripped 1 base from V and 0 bases from J, with 7 bases between. CDR3 size: 15 residues. In germline, CDR1 is KGHSH, CDR2 LQKENI. For the CDR3, the DNA is TGTGCCAGCTCACCACGGATAAATAGCAATCAGCCCCAGCATTTT. Its translation: CASSPRINSNQPQHF.

J is TRBJ1-1 and V is TRBV19, with D possibly matching TRBD1 (6 bases). Germline V lookup: CDR1 LNHDA, CDR2 SQIVND (reference sequence). With 7 bases removed from V and 10 bases from J, the gap between germline ends came to 13 bases. The CDR3 spans 11 residues. CDR3 DNA: TGTGCCAGTACGACGGGACAACGAGCTTTCTTT. This translates into CASTTGQRAFF.